These 14 T cell receptor beta chains came from one sample sequenced in a study of regulatory T cells in long-lasting Graves disease. Investigators prepared the TCR beta libraries by applying iRepertoire HTBI primers and Arm-PCR of CDR3 regions. TCRdb fed the multiplex PCR reads into MiXCR, producing one record per CDR3 protein. The table records fewer than 600,000 distinct CDR3 sequences, 22% of them present only once. Time point specified: persistent/refractory GD, antithyroid drugs over 5 years with positive TRAb. PBMC RNA served as the TCR library source. This sample comprised peripheral blood mononuclear cells (PBMCs), obtained when the disease was refractory, from a patient treated with antithyroid drugs. These receptors all come from a female donor with Graves disease.

This clonotype showed up just a few times. The J gene is TRBJ1-1, the V gene TRBV19; D may be TRBD1 (5 bases). The CDR3 covers 16 residues. Germline assignment: CDR1 LNHDA and CDR2 SQIVND (reference sequence). V was pared by 0 bases and J by 5 bases, with 16 bases between. CDR3 sequence reads: CASSIDFRRGPTEAFF. CDR3 DNA: TGTGCCAGTAGTATAGATTTTCGTAGGGGCCCTACTGAAGCTTTCTTT.

The V gene is TRBV7-2, the J gene TRBJ2-2, with D possibly being TRBD1 or TRBD2 (5 bases each). The germline V gene encodes CDR1 SGHTA and CDR2 FQGNSA. The CDR3 has 14 residues. Trimming removed 0 bases at V and 8 bases at J, with 10 bases between. In nucleotides, the CDR3 is TGTGCCAGCAGCTTAGCGGGGGTCGGAGGGGAGCTGTTTTTT. Residues: CASSLAGVGGELFF.

Many counts were recorded for this clonotype. The chain joins TRBV12-3 or TRBV12-4 to TRBJ1-5, with D hard to call. Deletions cut 6 bases from V and 3 bases from J, with 6 bases between. This CDR3 is 12 amino acids long. The CDR3 reads CASSKFNQPQHF. CDR3 coding DNA: TGTGCCAGCAGCAAGTTCAATCAGCCCCAGCATTTT.

Comments on this clonotype: A read error may explain this, as a much larger clone is one base away. The final CDR3 position lacks the conserved phenylalanine or tryptophan, pointing to a likely read error. V usage is TRBV7-9 and J usage is TRBJ2-7; 9 bases fit TRBD1. J was trimmed by 3 bases and V by 1 base; bases with no gene match: 7. From germline, CDR1 is SEHNR and CDR2 FQNEAQ (reference sequence). CDR3 length equals 16 residues. CDR3 in DNA: TGTGCCAGCAGCTTAGATGCGACAGGGGGTAACTACGAGCAGTACCTC. This sequence encodes CASSLDATGGNYEQYL.

This clonotype was recorded a few times. The rearrangement joins TRBV19 to TRBJ1-4; 9 bases fit TRBD1. The germline V gene has CDR1 LNHDA and CDR2 SQIVND (reference sequence). The CDR3 sequence is 14 residues long. The junction had 10 bases not matched to a gene; V was cut back by 9 bases and J by 8 bases. CDR3 loop: CASLGRQGEEKLFF. The CDR3 nucleotides are TGTGCCAGCCTCGGGAGACAGGGGGAAGAAAAACTGTTTTTT.

J is TRBJ2-3 and V is TRBV9; TRBD2 matches at 8 bases. Trimming at V came to 0 bases and at J to 6 bases, leaving 9 bases not matched to a gene. Germline values: CDR1 SGDLS, CDR2 YYNGEE. This CDR3 comprises 16 residues. The CDR3 is CASSVGPSGRYDTQYF. As DNA, the CDR3 is TGTGCCAGCAGCGTAGGGCCTAGCGGGCGTTATGATACGCAGTATTTT.

As concerns this clonotype: A much larger clone differs by one base, so this may be a read error. The chain employs TRBV11-2 and TRBJ2-2, with no clear D. Per the germline V gene, CDR1 is SGHAT and CDR2 is FQNNGV. There are 14 residues in the CDR3. Trimming took 0 bases from V and 3 from J, leaving 5 bases between them. CDR3 residues: CASSLEADTGELFF. The CDR3 DNA sequence: TGTGCCAGCAGCTTAGAGGCGGACACCGGGGAGCTGTTTTTT. The full variable domain, rest sourced from reference TRBV11-2 and TRBJ2-2, is EAGVAQSPRYKIIEKRQSVAFWCNPISGHATLYWYQQILGQGPKLLIQFQNNGVVDDSQLPKDRFSAERLKGVDSTLKIQPAKLEDSAVYLCASSLEADTGELFFGEGSRLTVL.

Many counts were recorded for this clonotype. This chain joins TRBV24-1 and TRBJ2-5; 10 bases line up with TRBD1. The junction had 5 bases not matched to a gene; V was cut back by 3 bases and J by 5 bases. Germline CDR1 KGHDR, CDR2 SFDVKD. The CDR3 is 15 residues long. The CDR3 bases are TGTGCCACCAGTGATCCGACAGGGGGCGGCGAGACCCAGTACTTC. The encoded protein is CATSDPTGGGETQYF.

This clonotype was detected a few times. This rearrangement joins TRBV7-9 to TRBJ1-1; weak D call: TRBD1 (6 bases). CDR1 SEHNR and CDR2 FQNEAQ come from the germline V gene (reference sequence). Trimming removed 6 bases from V and 3 bases from J, with 8 bases in between. CDR3 length equals 12 residues. CDR3 DNA sequence: TGTGCCAGCAGTACAGGGCACACTGAAGCTTTCTTT. This sequence encodes CASSTGHTEAFF.

This clonotype was observed a few times. The V and J genes are TRBV6-2 or TRBV6-3 and TRBJ2-2, with D possibly being TRBD1 or TRBD2 (5 bases each). V was shortened by 2 bases and J by 5 bases, with 12 bases between the two germline ends. In germline, CDR1 is MNHEY, CDR2 SVGEGT. The CDR3 sequence is 15 residues long. The CDR3 loop reads CASSYGEWGTGELFF. Here the CDR3 DNA reads TGTGCCAGCAGTTACGGGGAGTGGGGGACCGGGGAGCTGTTTTTT.

In regard to this clonotype: This may be a read error: a much more frequent sequence differs by one nucleotide. The chain recombines TRBV2 with TRBJ1-1; D is possibly TRBD1 (6 bases). The germline gives CDR1 SNHLY, CDR2 FYNNEI. Trimming removed 9 bases at V and 6 bases at J, with 14 bases between. This CDR3 region has 12 residues. The CDR3 loop is CARAGADAEAFF. CDR3 nucleotides: TGTGCCAGGGCAGGGGCGGACGCTGAAGCTTTCTTT.

This clonotype has just a few counts. The chain combines TRBV27 with TRBJ2-2, with 9 bases fitting TRBD2. CDR3 length equals 15 residues. Germline V gene sequence: CDR1 MNHEY, CDR2 SMNVEV (reference sequence). Trimming took 2 bases from V and 5 from J; bases not matched to a gene: 3. The CDR3 reads CASSLRGGETGELFF. The DNA of the CDR3 is TGTGCCAGCAGTTTACGCGGGGGGGAAACCGGGGAGCTGTTTTTT.

This clonotype has more than one count but fewer than ten. The chain has TRBV7-9 and TRBJ2-5; TRBD1 matches 7 bases. The germline V gene encodes CDR1 SEHNR and CDR2 FQNEAQ (reference sequence). The CDR3 is made up of 14 amino acids. The V gene end was trimmed by 5 bases and the J gene end by 2 bases; junction bases not matched to a gene: 5. The CDR3 nucleotides read TGTGCCAGCAGCACCGGACAGGCTCAAGAGACCCAGTACTTC. Translation gives CASSTGQAQETQYF.

This chain connects TRBV12-3 or TRBV12-4 to TRBJ2-3; 10 bases are shared with TRBD2. This CDR3 comprises 15 residues. The V segment lost 6 bases and the J segment 1 base; nucleotides outside the gene matches: 4. CDR3 nucleotides: TGTGCCAGCAGAGCTAGCGGGGGAGGCACAGATACGCAGTATTTT. It is translated as CASRASGGGTDTQYF.